The clone carrying this T cell receptor (beta chain) was detected ten times or more. The antigen is not known. This record comes from a study of T cells in Graves' hyperthyroidism and ophthalmopathy. TCR beta CDR3 regions were amplified from RNA transcripts. The HTBI primer set served for first-round RT-PCR of the TCR CDR3. Via MiXCR, TCRdb re-called the multiplex PCR reads, giving one row per CDR3 protein. The sample gives around 480,000 distinct CDR3 sequences, around 14% of which show up once; around a sixth is in the top ten. Germline loops: CDR1 SGHRS, CDR2 YFSETQ. The CDR3 totals 15 residues. The ends lost 7 bases at V and 2 bases at J; junction bases unmatched: 10. Study-wide findings and caveats: Blood samples included most of the expanded thyroid clonotypes exceeding 0.001.

The PBMCs were taken from around 9.1 ml of fresh peripheral blood. Sequenced input: blood. The clonotype comes from a woman in her late teens or twenties with Graves' hyperthyroidism. V and J are TRBV5-1 and TRBJ2-7; 9 bases line up with TRBD2. The CDR3: CASDPGAGGPYEQYF. The CDR3 DNA is TGCGCCAGCGATCCGGGGGCGGGAGGGCCCTACGAGCAGTACTTC.